The 9 T cell receptor beta chains reported below all come from one sample, sequenced in a study of neurological immune-mediated disorders. TCRdb passed the 5' RACE reads through MiXCR, listing each CDR3 protein once. The sample lists tens of thousands of distinct CDR3 sequences; more than 3% were seen once. Sequences were obtained from PBMCs. Every receptor here comes from a man aged 25 to 45 with multiple sclerosis.

The table lists this clonotype with many counts. The chain links TRBV10-3 to TRBJ1-1; weak D call: TRBD1 (5 bases). V lost 1 base, J lost 1 base, and 10 bases lay in between. CDR1 and CDR2 from the germline V gene are ENHRY and SYGVKD. The CDR3 sequence is 15 residues long. CDR3 protein: CAISELGRENTEAFF. The CDR3 region has the DNA TGTGCCATCAGTGAGTTGGGCAGGGAGAACACTGAAGCTTTCTTT.

Many counts were recorded for this clonotype. The chain is built from TRBV2 and TRBJ2-5; D perhaps matches TRBD2 (5 bases). In germline, CDR1 is SNHLY, CDR2 FYNNEI. The CDR3 has 14 residues. V was clipped by 2 bases and J by 2 bases, with 9 bases between them. The CDR3 spells CASSEMTKQETQYF. In DNA, the CDR3 is TGTGCCAGCAGTGAAATGACTAAACAAGAGACCCAGTACTTC.

The table lists this clonotype with many counts. The CDR3 DNA follows: TGTGCCAGCGGGACTAGCGGGGTTATCTACAATGAGCAGTTCTTC. Its protein product is CASGTSGVIYNEQFF. The rearrangement links TRBV2 to TRBJ2-1, with TRBD2 identical over 13 bases. J lost 3 bases, V lost 8 bases, and 4 bases had no gene match. Germline V gene sequence: CDR1 SNHLY, CDR2 FYNNEI. The CDR3 runs 15 residues.

This clonotype has ten or more counts. The chain uses TRBV5-1 and TRBJ2-7; maybe TRBD1 (5 bases). There are 13 residues in the CDR3. The V gene's germline CDR1 is SGHRS and CDR2 YFSETQ. V was shortened by 4 bases and J by 4 bases, with 12 bases between the two germline ends. This CDR3 is CASSVLDRYEQYF. Here the CDR3 DNA reads TGCGCCAGCAGCGTTCTCGACAGATACGAGCAGTACTTC.

There are many counts of this clonotype. The V call is TRBV18, the J call TRBJ2-7; D unresolved. The V gene's germline CDR1 is KGHSH and CDR2 LQKENI. The CDR3 has 14 amino acids. V lost 3 bases to trimming and J lost 1 base, with 10 bases between them. Written as DNA, the CDR3 is TGTGCCAGCTCACCCCTGACGGCATCCTACGAGCAGTACTTC. Translating it yields CASSPLTASYEQYF.

This clonotype has a count of ten or more. The rearrangement links TRBV13 to TRBJ1-1; tentative D call: TRBD1 (5 bases). The CDR3 totals 13 residues. Germline CDR1 is PRHDT and CDR2 is FYEKMQ (reference sequence). V was shortened by 5 bases and J by 1 base, with 8 bases between the two germline ends. CDR3 DNA sequence: TGTGCCAGCAGCCGAGGGGAGAACACTGAAGCTTTCTTT. Protein: CASSRGENTEAFF. Full variable domain (rest looked up from reference TRBV13 and TRBJ1-1): AAGVIQSPRHLIKEKRETATLKCYPIPRHDTVYWYQQGPGQDPQFLISFYEKMQSDKGSIPDRFSAQQFSDYHSELNMSSLELGDSALYFCASSRGENTEAFFGQGTRLTVV.

This clonotype came up many times. The rearrangement uses TRBV20-1 and TRBJ1-1; D gene unclear. V lost 1 base, J lost 1 base, and 13 bases lay in between. This CDR3 has 15 residues. Germline lookup yields CDR1 DFQATT and CDR2 SNEGSKA (reference sequence). The CDR3 coding sequence is TGCAGTGCTAGAGGAGGGATTGGAAGGAACACTGAAGCTTTCTTT. Its protein product is CSARGGIGRNTEAFF.

CDR3 coding DNA: TGTGCCAGCAGTTCCCGGGACTTGCGTGAGCAGTTCTTC. As protein: CASSSRDLREQFF. The chain has TRBV6-1 and TRBJ2-1, with D perhaps matching TRBD2 (6 bases). The CDR3 covers 13 residues. V lost 5 bases and J 9 bases, leaving 14 bases between the germline ends. The germline V gene has CDR1 MNHNS and CDR2 SASEGT.

Comments on this clonotype: The junction and the germline gene differ at one end; a read error may be behind it. The rearrangement links TRBV30 to TRBJ1-6, with D perhaps matching TRBD1 (6 bases). Germline assignment: CDR1 GTSNPN and CDR2 SVGIG (reference sequence). There are 12 residues in the CDR3. The CDR3 coding sequence is TGTGCCTGGAGTCCCCAGGGGTCACCCCTCAACTTT. Encoded protein: CAWSPQGSPLNF. The complete variable domain, with remaining parts taken from reference TRBV30 and TRBJ1-6, reads SQTIHQWPATLVQPVGSPLSLECTVEGTSNPNLYWYRQAAGRGLQLLFYSVGIGQISSEVPQNLSASRPQDRQFILSSKKLLLSDSGFYLCAWSPQGSPLNFGNGTRLTVT.